This entry lists 2 T cell receptor beta chains sequenced from one sample in a study of T-cell memory formation after mild COVID-19 (dated by TCRdb to 2020 to 2023). Libraries were constructed by 5' RACE. For sequencing, an Illumina NovaSeq 6000 was employed. TCRdb reprocessed the public reads (quality trimming at Q25 with fastp, clone calling with MiXCR) and kept in-frame beta chains. Identical CDR3 proteins give one entry, which carries the most common genes and DNA. For this sample the table gives about 470,000 distinct CDR3 sequences, of which approximately 25% were detected only once. The ten largest account for under 15% of the sample. Sequencing was done on a sample of PBMCs or a T cell subset sorted from them (not recorded which). The origin of the receptors is an adult woman who had mild COVID-19 (a few samples of this study predate the infection). The sample titles of this study are shuffled in the database, so cell type and time point are left out; the donor was told from shared clones.

The count of this clonotype is one. The genes are TRBV7-9 and TRBJ1-1; the D is unclear. Trimming left V 5 bases short and J 1 base short, with 17 bases between. Germline lookup yields CDR1 SEHNR and CDR2 FQNEAQ (reference sequence). The CDR3 runs to 16 residues. The CDR3 DNA is TGTGCCAGCAGCGAAGCGCGGAGGATCCCGAACACTGAAGCTTTCTTT. Translating gives CASSEARRIPNTEAFF.

The chain couples TRBV20-1 to TRBJ2-3; 15 bases map to TRBD2. This CDR3 contains 19 residues. The junction had 17 bases not matched to a gene; V was cut back by 6 bases and J by 4 bases. From germline, CDR1 is DFQATT and CDR2 SNEGSKA (reference sequence). CDR3 in DNA: TGCAGTGCCGACGGACTAGCGGGAGGGCCGAGATTTAACCCAGATACGCAGTATTTT. It codes for CSADGLAGGPRFNPDTQYF.